The entry that follows covers one TCR beta chain sequence. Its antigen remains unidentified. There were at least 5.5 micrograms of total RNA extracted from every sample. This record comes from a study of blood T cells in healthy people across ages. For the study at large: There was about one barcoded beta molecule captured by template switching per two T cells.

Study-wide points: Long-lived donors carried more naive CD4+ cells and greater diversity than aged donors.

Primers used in a second PCR of roughly 7 to 11 cycles were a sample-barcoded 5' primer and a J-beta primer mix. Every single cDNA molecule received a tag from a template-switch adaptor with 12 random nucleotides. From the 5' RACE reads, TCRdb called clonotypes with MiXCR, one entry per CDR3 protein. The profile shows approximately 680,000 distinct CDR3 sequences, about 30% of them singletons. This clonotype was sampled from a woman at least 80 years old in good health. Sample: blood.

The CDR3 sequence: CASSLLLRSQETQYF. In nucleotides, the CDR3 is TGTGCCAGCAGCTTACTTTTGCGGAGCCAAGAGACCCAGTACTTC. This chain joins TRBV7-6 and TRBJ2-5; D ambiguous. Germline V gives CDR1 SGHVS, CDR2 FNYEAQ. CDR3 length: 15 residues. Between the trimmed V and J ends, which lost 2 bases and 1 base, there was a span of 11 bases.